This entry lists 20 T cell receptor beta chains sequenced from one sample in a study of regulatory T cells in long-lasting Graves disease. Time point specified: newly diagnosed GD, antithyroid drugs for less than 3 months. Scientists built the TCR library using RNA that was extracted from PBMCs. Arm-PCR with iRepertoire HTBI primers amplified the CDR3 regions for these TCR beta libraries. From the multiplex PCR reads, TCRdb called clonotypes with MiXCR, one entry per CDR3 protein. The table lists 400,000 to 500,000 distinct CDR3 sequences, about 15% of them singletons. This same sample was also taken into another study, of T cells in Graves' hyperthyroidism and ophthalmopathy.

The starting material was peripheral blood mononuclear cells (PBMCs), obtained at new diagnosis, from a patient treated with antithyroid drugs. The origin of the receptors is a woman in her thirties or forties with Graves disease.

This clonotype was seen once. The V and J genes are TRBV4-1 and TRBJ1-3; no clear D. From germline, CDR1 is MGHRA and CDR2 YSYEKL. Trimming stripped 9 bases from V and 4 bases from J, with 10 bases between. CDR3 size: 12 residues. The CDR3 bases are TGCGCCAGTACGGACGGAGGAAACACCATATATTTT. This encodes CASTDGGNTIYF.

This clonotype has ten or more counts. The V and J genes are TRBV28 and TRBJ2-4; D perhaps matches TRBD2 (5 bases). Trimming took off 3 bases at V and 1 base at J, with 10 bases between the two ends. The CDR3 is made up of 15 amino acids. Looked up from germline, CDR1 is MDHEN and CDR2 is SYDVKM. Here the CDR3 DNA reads TGTGCCAGCAGTTTGTGGGGAGAGGCCAAAAACATTCAGTACTTC. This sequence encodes CASSLWGEAKNIQYF.

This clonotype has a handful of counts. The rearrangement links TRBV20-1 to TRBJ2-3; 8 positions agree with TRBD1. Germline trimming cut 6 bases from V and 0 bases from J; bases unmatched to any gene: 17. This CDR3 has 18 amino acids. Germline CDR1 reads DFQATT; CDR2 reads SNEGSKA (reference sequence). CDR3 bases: TGCAGTGCCAAAATCCAGGGGGCATGGACTGTAAGCACAGATACGCAGTATTTT. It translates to CSAKIQGAWTVSTDTQYF.

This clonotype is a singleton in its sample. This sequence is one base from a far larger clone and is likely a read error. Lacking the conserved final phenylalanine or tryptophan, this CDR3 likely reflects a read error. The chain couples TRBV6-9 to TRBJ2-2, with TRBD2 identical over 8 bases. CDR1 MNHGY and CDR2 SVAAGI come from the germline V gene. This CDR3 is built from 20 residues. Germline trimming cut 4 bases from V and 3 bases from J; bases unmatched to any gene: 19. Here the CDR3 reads CASSSYPGAGEGVDTGELFS. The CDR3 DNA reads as TGTGCCAGCAGTTCCTACCCCGGAGCGGGAGAGGGGGTGGACACCGGGGAGCTGTTTTCT.

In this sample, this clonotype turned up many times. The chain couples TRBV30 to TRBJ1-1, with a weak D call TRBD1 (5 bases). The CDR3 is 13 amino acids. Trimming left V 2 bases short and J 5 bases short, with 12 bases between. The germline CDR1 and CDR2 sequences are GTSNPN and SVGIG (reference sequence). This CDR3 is CAWSSGGLTEAFF. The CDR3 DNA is TGTGCCTGGAGTTCCGGGGGTTTAACTGAAGCTTTCTTT.

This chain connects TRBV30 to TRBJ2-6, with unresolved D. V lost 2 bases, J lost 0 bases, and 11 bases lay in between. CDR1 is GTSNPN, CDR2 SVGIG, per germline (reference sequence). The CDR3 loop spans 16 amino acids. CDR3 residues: CAWSLEKRSGANVLTF. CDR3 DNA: TGTGCCTGGAGTCTGGAGAAACGCTCTGGGGCCAACGTCCTGACTTTC.

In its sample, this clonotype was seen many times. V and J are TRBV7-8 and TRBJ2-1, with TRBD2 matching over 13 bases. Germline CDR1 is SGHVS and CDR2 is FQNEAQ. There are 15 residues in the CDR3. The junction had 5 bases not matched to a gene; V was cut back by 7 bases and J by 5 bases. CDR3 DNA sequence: TGTGCCAGCAACCACGGGACTAGCGGGAACAATGAGCAGTTCTTC. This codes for CASNHGTSGNNEQFF.

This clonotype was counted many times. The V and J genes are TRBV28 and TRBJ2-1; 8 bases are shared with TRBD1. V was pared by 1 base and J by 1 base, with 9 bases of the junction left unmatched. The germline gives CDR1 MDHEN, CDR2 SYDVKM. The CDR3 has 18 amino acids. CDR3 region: CASSLYRGAVWSYNEQFF. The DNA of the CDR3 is TGTGCCAGCAGTTTATACAGGGGGGCAGTTTGGTCCTACAATGAGCAGTTCTTC.

The CDR3 region is CASSLSRLAGYEQYF. The DNA for the CDR3 is TGTGCCAGCAGTTTATCGCGTCTAGCGGGGTACGAGCAGTACTTC. The rearrangement joins TRBV12-3 or TRBV12-4 to TRBJ2-7; 9 bases align to TRBD2. V lost 2 bases to trimming and J lost 4 bases; unmatched junction nucleotides: 6. The CDR3 length is 15 residues.

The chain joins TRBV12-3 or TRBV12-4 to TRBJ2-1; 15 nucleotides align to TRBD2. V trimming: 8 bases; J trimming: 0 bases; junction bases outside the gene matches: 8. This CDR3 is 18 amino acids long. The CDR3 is CASGMGLAGGSSYNEQFF. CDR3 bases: TGTGCCAGCGGTATGGGACTAGCGGGAGGAAGCTCCTACAATGAGCAGTTCTTC.

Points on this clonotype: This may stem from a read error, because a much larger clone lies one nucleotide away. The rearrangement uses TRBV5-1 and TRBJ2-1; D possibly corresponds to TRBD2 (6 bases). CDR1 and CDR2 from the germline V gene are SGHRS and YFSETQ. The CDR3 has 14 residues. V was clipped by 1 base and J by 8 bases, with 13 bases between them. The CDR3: CASSLMGGYYEQFF. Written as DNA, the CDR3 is TGCGCCAGCAGCTTGATGGGGGGTTACTATGAGCAGTTCTTC.

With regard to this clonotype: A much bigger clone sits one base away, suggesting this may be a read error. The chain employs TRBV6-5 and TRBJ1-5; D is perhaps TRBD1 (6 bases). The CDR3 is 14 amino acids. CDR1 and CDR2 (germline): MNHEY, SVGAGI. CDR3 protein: CANSFTGFMEPQHF. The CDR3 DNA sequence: TGTGCCAACAGTTTTACAGGGTTCATGGAGCCCCAGCATTTT.

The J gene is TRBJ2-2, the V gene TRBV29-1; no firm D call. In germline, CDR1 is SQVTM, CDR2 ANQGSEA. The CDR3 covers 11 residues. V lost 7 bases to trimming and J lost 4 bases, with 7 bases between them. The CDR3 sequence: CSASATGELFF. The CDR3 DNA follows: TGCAGCGCCAGCGCCACCGGGGAGCTGTTTTTT.

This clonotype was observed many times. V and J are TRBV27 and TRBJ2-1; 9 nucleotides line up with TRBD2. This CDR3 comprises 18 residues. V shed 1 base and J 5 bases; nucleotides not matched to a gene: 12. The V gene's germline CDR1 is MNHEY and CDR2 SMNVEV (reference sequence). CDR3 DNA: TGTGCCAGCAGTTTATTGGCCTTGGGCGGGAGGGACCACAATGAGCAGTTCTTC. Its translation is CASSLLALGGRDHNEQFF.

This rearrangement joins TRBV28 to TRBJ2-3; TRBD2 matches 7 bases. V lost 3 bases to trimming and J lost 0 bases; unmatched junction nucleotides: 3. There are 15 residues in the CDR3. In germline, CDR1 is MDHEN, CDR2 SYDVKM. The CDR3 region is CASSLTSLSTDTQYF. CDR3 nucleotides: TGTGCCAGCAGTTTGACTAGCTTAAGCACAGATACGCAGTATTTT. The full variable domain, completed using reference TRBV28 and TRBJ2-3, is DVKVTQSSRYLVKRTGEKVFLECVQDMDHENMFWYRQDPGLGLRLIYFSYDVKMKEKGDIPEGYSVSREKKERFSLILESASTNQTSMYLCASSLTSLSTDTQYFGPGTRLTVL.

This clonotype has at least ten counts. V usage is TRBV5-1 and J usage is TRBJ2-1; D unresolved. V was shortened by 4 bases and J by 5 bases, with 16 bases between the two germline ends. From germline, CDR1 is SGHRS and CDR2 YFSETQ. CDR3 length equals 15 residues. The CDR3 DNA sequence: TGCGCCAGCAGCGTAATCCTTAATGCAAACAATGAGCAGTTCTTC. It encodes CASSVILNANNEQFF.

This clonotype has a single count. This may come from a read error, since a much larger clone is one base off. CDR3 loop: CAWSSRGGRAYNGQFF. CDR3 DNA sequence: TGTGCCTGGAGCTCCCGCGGCGGGAGGGCGTATAATGGGCAGTTCTTC. This chain connects TRBV30 to TRBJ2-1; the match to TRBD2 covers 9 bases. This CDR3 is built from 16 residues. In germline, CDR1 is GTSNPN, CDR2 SVGIG (reference sequence).

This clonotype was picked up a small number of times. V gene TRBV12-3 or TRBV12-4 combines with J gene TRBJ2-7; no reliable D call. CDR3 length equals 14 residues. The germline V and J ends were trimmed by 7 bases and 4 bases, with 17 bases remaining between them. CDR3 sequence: CASTLGSLSYEQYF. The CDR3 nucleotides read TGTGCCAGCACTCTAGGCTCTTTATCGTACGAGCAGTACTTC.

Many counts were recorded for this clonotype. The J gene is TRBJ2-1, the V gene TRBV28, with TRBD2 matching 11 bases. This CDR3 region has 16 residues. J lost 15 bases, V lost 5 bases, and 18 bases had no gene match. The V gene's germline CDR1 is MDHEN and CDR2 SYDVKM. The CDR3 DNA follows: TGTGCCAGCAGTCCACCCTTGGGGCTAGCGGGAGGATCATGGTTCTTC. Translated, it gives CASSPPLGLAGGSWFF.

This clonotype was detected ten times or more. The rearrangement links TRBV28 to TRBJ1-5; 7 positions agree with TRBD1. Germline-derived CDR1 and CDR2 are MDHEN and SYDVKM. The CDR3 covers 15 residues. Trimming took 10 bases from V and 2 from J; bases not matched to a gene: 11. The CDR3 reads CATQIRQGRNQPQHF. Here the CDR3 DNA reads TGTGCCACCCAAATAAGACAGGGCCGCAATCAGCCCCAGCATTTT.